These 25 T cell receptor beta chains were sequenced from one sample in a study of PD-1 blockade in classical Hodgkin lymphoma. Assay used: immunoSEQ multiplex PCR; TCRdb lists only in-frame clones, some missing. The sample gives about 7,800 clones, 65% to 80% of which show up once; about 38% is in the top ten. Stated time point: cycle 4 day 1 (C4D1), after 6 weeks of nivolumab. There was relapse after autologous stem cell transplantation in every patient, and there was variation in brentuximab vedotin exposure. After thawing, PBMCs were subjected to magnetic negative selection to isolate CD8+ T cells. The source was CD8+ T cells from blood, collected before the fourth cycle of nivolumab. These receptors were obtained from a human donor with classical Hodgkin lymphoma.

The chain links TRBV7-2 to TRBJ2-5; possibly TRBD1 for D (5 bases). V was pared by 6 bases and J by 2 bases, with 10 bases between. Per the germline V gene, CDR1 is SGHTA and CDR2 is FQGNSA. The CDR3 spans 13 residues. This CDR3 is CASRRQLQETQYF. CDR3 DNA: TGTGCCAGCAGGCGACAGTTACAAGAGACCCAGTACTTC.

The V gene is TRBV2, the J gene TRBJ2-5; TRBD2 might be the D (5 bases). Trimming left V 4 bases short and J 5 bases short, with 11 bases between. Germline CDR1 SNHLY, CDR2 FYNNEI. The CDR3 is made up of 13 amino acids. CDR3 bases: TGTGCCAGCAGTGTAAGGAGGACGGAGACCCAGTACTTC. Encoded protein: CASSVRRTETQYF.

This clone was recorded a few times. The chain joins TRBV5-4 to TRBJ1-2, with D unresolved. This CDR3 is built from 15 residues. The germline V gene has CDR1 SGHNT and CDR2 YYREEE (reference sequence). The V end was cut by 4 bases, the J end by 0 bases, with 13 bases between. The CDR3 nucleotides read TGTGCCAGCAGCCGGGAGTCTTCAACTAACTATGGCTACACCTTC. Encoded protein: CASSRESSTNYGYTF.

The V gene is TRBV5-6, the J gene TRBJ1-4; 8 nucleotides match TRBD1. Germline V gene data show CDR1 as SGHDT and CDR2 as YYEEEE. The V segment lost 0 bases and the J segment 7 bases; nucleotides outside the gene matches: 5. The CDR3 has 15 amino acids. The CDR3 nucleotides are TGTGCCAGCAGCTTGGTTGACAGGGGCGGTGAAAAACTGTTTTTT. This codes for CASSLVDRGGEKLFF.

This clone appeared a few times. V and J are TRBV7-9 and TRBJ2-1; D is undetermined. The V end lost 2 bases, the J end lost 10 bases, and 3 bases lay between the germline ends. The CDR3 is 10 residues long. Germline values: CDR1 SEHNR, CDR2 FQNEAQ (reference sequence). The CDR3 here is CASSLLEQFF. The CDR3 bases are TGTGCCAGCAGCTTACTAGAGCAGTTCTTC. Supplemented by reference TRBV7-9 and TRBJ2-1, the full variable domain reads DTGVSQNPRHKITKRGQNVTFRCDPISEHNRLYWYRQTLGQGPEFLTYFQNEAQLEKSRLLSDRFSAERPKGSFSTLEIQRTEQGDSAMYLCASSLLEQFFGPGTRLTVL.

The chain has TRBV6-5 and TRBJ1-3; no definite D call. CDR3 length: 12 amino acids. Looked up from germline, CDR1 is MNHEY and CDR2 is SVGAGI. The V and J ends lost 7 bases and 7 bases respectively, with 11 bases between them. CDR3 DNA sequence: TGTGCCAGCACCACCGCCGGGAACACCATATATTTT. This codes for CASTTAGNTIYF.

This clone was seen only once. The gene calls are TRBV11-2 and TRBJ2-7; D is unresolved. V was clipped by 1 base and J by 4 bases, with 8 bases between them. Germline CDR1 is SGHAT and CDR2 is FQNNGV. The CDR3 runs to 13 residues. CDR3 in DNA: TGTGCCAGCAGCTTAGGGGTCGGGTACGAGCAGTACTTC. Amino acid sequence: CASSLGVGYEQYF.

The rearrangement uses TRBV6-1 and TRBJ1-5; the D gene is possibly TRBD1 (6 bases). V gave up 1 base and J gave up 7 bases, with 14 bases separating them. The CDR3 is made up of 15 amino acids. Per the germline V gene, CDR1 is MNHNS and CDR2 is SASEGT. DNA of the CDR3: TGTGCCAGCAGTGAAGTATGGCAGGGGAACCAGCCCCAGCATTTT. It encodes CASSEVWQGNQPQHF.

This sequence joins TRBV6-5 and TRBJ2-5; TRBD2 agrees at 11 bases. Germline lookup yields CDR1 MNHEY and CDR2 SVGAGI. The CDR3 is made up of 15 amino acids. Germline trimming cut 4 bases from V and 2 bases from J; bases unmatched to any gene: 3. Here the CDR3 reads CASSFPSGGQETQYF. DNA for the CDR3: TGTGCCAGCAGTTTCCCTAGCGGGGGGCAAGAGACCCAGTACTTC.

The chain links TRBV9 to TRBJ2-3; TRBD2 matches at 10 bases. The CDR3 is 14 residues long. V lost 7 bases, J lost 6 bases, and 8 bases stayed unmatched. Germline CDR1 reads SGDLS; CDR2 reads YYNGEE. The CDR3 region is CASGAGGPGDTQYF. In nucleotides, the CDR3 is TGTGCCAGCGGAGCGGGAGGGCCCGGCGATACGCAGTATTTT.

The J gene is TRBJ2-1, the V gene TRBV10-2; D gene unclear. The ends were cut back, 2 bases at V and 15 bases at J, with 23 bases in the middle. CDR1 WSHSY and CDR2 SAAADI come from the germline V gene. The CDR3 has 15 residues. The CDR3 bases are TGCGCCAGCAGTGAGGGAGCCGTAACTCCCCGAGGACGGTTCTTC. Residues: CASSEGAVTPRGRFF.

The chain combines TRBV28 with TRBJ1-6; the D is unclear. The CDR3 sequence is 14 residues long. V was clipped by 3 bases and J by 9 bases, with 12 bases between them. Germline lookup yields CDR1 MDHEN and CDR2 SYDVKM. CDR3 DNA: TGTGCCAGCAGTTTCGAGGGTGTGGGTTCACCCCTCCACTTT. Translating gives CASSFEGVGSPLHF.

The V and J genes are TRBV9 and TRBJ2-6; D possibly corresponds to TRBD1 (6 bases). The germline V and J ends were trimmed by 7 bases and 4 bases, with 18 bases remaining between them. Per germline, CDR1 SGDLS and CDR2 YYNGEE. This CDR3 spans 16 amino acids. The CDR3 spells CASGSYRETGANVLTF. CDR3 nucleotides: TGTGCCAGCGGATCTTACAGGGAAACGGGGGCCAACGTCCTGACTTTC.

CDR3 DNA sequence: TGTGCCAGCAGCCTAGCGGGAGCCCCCTACAATGAGCAGTTCTTC. As protein: CASSLAGAPYNEQFF. The chain recombines TRBV5-4 with TRBJ2-1; 10 bases are shared with TRBD2. The germline CDR1 and CDR2 sequences are SGHNT and YYREEE (reference sequence). The CDR3 is 15 residues long. Losses at the gene ends were 4 bases for V and 2 bases for J; bases not matched to a gene: 3.

The chain recombines TRBV7-6 with TRBJ2-3, with 10 bases matching TRBD2. The trim removed 3 bases at V and 4 bases at J, leaving 7 bases unmatched. CDR3 length equals 16 residues. Germline lookup yields CDR1 SGHVS and CDR2 FNYEAQ. Here the CDR3 reads CASSFLAGESPDTQYF. CDR3 coding DNA: TGTGCCAGCAGCTTTCTAGCGGGAGAGTCCCCAGATACGCAGTATTTT.

In its sample, this clone was seen a few times. The V gene is TRBV5-6, the J gene TRBJ1-2, with TRBD1 matching over 8 bases. The CDR3 contains 15 residues. The germline gives CDR1 SGHDT, CDR2 YYEEEE. V was clipped by 0 bases and J by 4 bases; unmatched bases: 5. The CDR3 protein is CASSLGTGFVYGYTF. CDR3 bases: TGTGCCAGCAGCTTGGGGACAGGGTTTGTCTATGGCTACACCTTC.

Concerning this clone: This specimen includes other DNA sequences encoding the same CDR3. V gene TRBV11-1 combines with J gene TRBJ2-7, with 8 bases that match TRBD1. The CDR3 spans 14 residues. Per germline, CDR1 SGHAT and CDR2 FQDESV (reference sequence). Trimming took 1 base from V and 5 from J; bases not matched to a gene: 4. CDR3 DNA sequence: TGTGCCAGCAGCTTAGGATCGACAGGGGACGAGCAGTACTTC. It yields the protein CASSLGSTGDEQYF. Full variable domain (rest looked up from reference TRBV11-1 and TRBJ2-7): EAEVAQSPRYKITEKSQAVAFWCDPISGHATLYWYRQILGQGPELLVQFQDESVVDDSQLPKDRFSAERLKGVDSTLKIQPAELGDSAMYLCASSLGSTGDEQYFGPGTRLTVT.

This chain joins TRBV9 and TRBJ2-7; 7 positions match TRBD2. The CDR3 contains 14 residues. The germline V gene has CDR1 SGDLS and CDR2 YYNGEE. Trimming at V came to 3 bases and at J to 1 base, leaving 4 bases not matched to a gene. CDR3 DNA sequence: TGTGCCAGCAGCGCCGGGACTAATTCCTACGAGCAGTACTTC. Protein: CASSAGTNSYEQYF.

The CDR3 nucleotides are TGTGCCAGCAGGAACAGGGGGCTCGGCAATCAGCCCCAGCATTTT. Encoded protein: CASRNRGLGNQPQHF. This chain connects TRBV27 to TRBJ1-5, with 9 bases lining up with TRBD1. Germline CDR1 MNHEY, CDR2 SMNVEV (reference sequence). The CDR3 loop spans 15 amino acids. With 6 bases clipped from V and 2 bases from J, the junction kept 5 bases outside the gene matches.

V usage is TRBV15 and J usage is TRBJ2-3; D unresolved. Trimming cost V 3 bases and J 3 bases, with 13 bases left between them. The germline V gene encodes CDR1 LNHNV and CDR2 YYDKDF (reference sequence). CDR3 length equals 15 residues. The CDR3 sequence: CATSSEEEGTDTQYF. The CDR3 nucleotides are TGTGCCACCAGCAGTGAAGAGGAAGGGACAGATACGCAGTATTTT.

In this sample, this clone is medium-sized. The CDR3 sequence: CASSHPRDEAFF. The CDR3 DNA follows: TGTGCCAGTAGCCACCCTCGGGATGAAGCTTTCTTT. The V gene is TRBV19, the J gene TRBJ1-1, with D uncertain. This CDR3 has 12 amino acids. From germline, CDR1 is LNHDA and CDR2 SQIVND (reference sequence). V lost 6 bases, J lost 7 bases, and 12 bases lay in between.

The chain recombines TRBV19 with TRBJ1-5; TRBD1 might be the D (5 bases). The germline gives CDR1 LNHDA, CDR2 SQIVND (reference sequence). This CDR3 region has 14 residues. Trimming took 2 bases from V and 4 from J, leaving 9 bases between them. CDR3 protein: CASSIRRGNQPQHF. CDR3 coding DNA: TGTGCCAGTAGTATACGAAGGGGTAATCAGCCCCAGCATTTT. The entire variable domain, with the rest obtained from reference TRBV19 and TRBJ1-5, is as follows: DGGITQSPKYLFRKEGQNVTLSCEQNLNHDAMYWYRQDPGQGLRLIYYSQIVNDFQKGDIAEGYSVSREKKESFPLTVTSAQKNPTAFYLCASSIRRGNQPQHFGDGTRLSIL.

This chain uses TRBV14 with TRBJ2-1; 11 bases are a match to TRBD1. The length of the CDR3 is 15 residues. Germline V gene data show CDR1 as SGHDN and CDR2 as FVKESK. Losses at the gene ends were 2 bases for V and 6 bases for J; bases not matched to a gene: 3. In nucleotides, the CDR3 is TGTGCCAGCAGCCAACTGGACAGGGGGCTCAATGAGCAGTTCTTC. This encodes CASSQLDRGLNEQFF. The full variable domain, in which reference TRBV14 and TRBJ2-1 provide the parts outside the CDR3, is EAGVTQFPSHSVIEKGQTVTLRCDPISGHDNLYWYRRVMGKEIKFLLHFVKESKQDESGMPNNRFLAERTGGTYSTLKVQPAELEDSGVYFCASSQLDRGLNEQFFGPGTRLTVL.

The chain has TRBV7-9 and TRBJ1-2, with D tentatively TRBD1 (6 bases). The CDR3 consists of 15 residues. The V gene's germline CDR1 is SEHNR and CDR2 FQNEAQ (reference sequence). Trimming removed 6 bases from V and 5 bases from J, with 19 bases in between. Here the CDR3 DNA reads TGTGCCAGCAGTCCCTCCGGGGGCGCACGGTATGGCTACACCTTC. This sequence encodes CASSPSGGARYGYTF.

The V call is TRBV4-3, the J call TRBJ1-4; TRBD1 might be the D (6 bases). The CDR3 extends over 13 amino acids. Germline V lookup: CDR1 LGHNA, CDR2 YSLEER. V lost 0 bases to trimming and J lost 7 bases, with 6 bases between them. This CDR3 reads CASSQDRGEKLFF. As DNA, the CDR3 is TGCGCCAGCAGCCAAGACAGGGGTGAAAAACTGTTTTTT.